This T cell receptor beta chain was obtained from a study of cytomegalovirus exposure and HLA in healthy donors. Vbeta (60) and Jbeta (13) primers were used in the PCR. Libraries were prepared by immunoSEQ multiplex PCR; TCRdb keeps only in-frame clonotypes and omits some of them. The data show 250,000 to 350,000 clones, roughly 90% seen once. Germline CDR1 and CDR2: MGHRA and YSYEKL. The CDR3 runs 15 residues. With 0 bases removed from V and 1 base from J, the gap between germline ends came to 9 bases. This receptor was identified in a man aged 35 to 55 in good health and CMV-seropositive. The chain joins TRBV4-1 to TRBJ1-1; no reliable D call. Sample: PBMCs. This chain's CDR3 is CASSQDPRENTEAFF. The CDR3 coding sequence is TGCGCCAGCAGCCAAGATCCCCGCGAGAACACTGAAGCTTTCTTT.